Below, 20 T cell receptor beta chains from the same sample are listed, as sequenced in a study of blood T cells in healthy people across ages. The second PCR ran about 7 to 12 cycles with a sample-barcoded 5' primer and J-beta primers. Each CDR3 protein is one row after TCRdb ran MiXCR on the 5' RACE reads. The table records 700,000 to 900,000 distinct CDR3 sequences, 25% to 30% of them present only once. The sample also formed part of further work on T cells of mothers and their children.

The sequenced sample consisted of blood. These receptors came from a boy between 10 and 17 years old in good health.

V and J are TRBV2 and TRBJ2-1; 11 bases line up with TRBD2. The trim removed 7 bases at V and 4 bases at J, leaving 15 bases unmatched. The CDR3 covers 18 residues. Germline-derived CDR1 and CDR2 are SNHLY and FYNNEI. The DNA for the CDR3 is TGTGCCAGCAAGAAGGGGCTAGCGGGGGGTACCGTGTACAATGAGCAGTTCTTC. Amino acids: CASKKGLAGGTVYNEQFF.

This clonotype was observed a few times. This chain connects TRBV29-1 to TRBJ2-1; D not resolved. This CDR3 is built from 12 residues. Germline-derived CDR1 and CDR2 are SQVTM and ANQGSEA. V was pared by 7 bases and J by 7 bases, with 14 bases between. The CDR3 DNA follows: TGCAGCGCAGAAGGTGGTAGGAATGAGCAGTTCTTC. Protein product: CSAEGGRNEQFF.

V is TRBV5-1 and J is TRBJ2-5, with 12 bases matching TRBD2. Germline lookup yields CDR1 SGHRS and CDR2 YFSETQ. CDR3 length: 17 residues. Trimming removed 0 bases from V and 4 bases from J; junction bases left unmatched: 7. The CDR3 loop is CASSLGTSGVPTETQYF. The CDR3 nucleotides read TGCGCCAGCAGCTTGGGGACTAGCGGGGTCCCCACAGAGACCCAGTACTTC.

The chain uses TRBV20-1 and TRBJ2-5; a possible D gene is TRBD2 (5 bases). The CDR3 totals 13 residues. Between the trimmed V and J ends, which lost 6 bases and 1 base, there was a span of 12 bases. The germline CDR1 and CDR2 sequences are DFQATT and SNEGSKA (reference sequence). The CDR3 DNA is TGCAGTGCACCCGAGGGCGTCCAAGAGACCCAGTACTTC. Protein sequence: CSAPEGVQETQYF.

The genes are TRBV7-2 and TRBJ2-5, with D uncertain. CDR1 SGHTA and CDR2 FQGNSA come from the germline V gene. The CDR3 consists of 15 residues. Trimming took off 6 bases at V and 0 bases at J, with 14 bases between the two ends. CDR3 protein: CASRRKTLYQETQYF. DNA for the CDR3: TGTGCCAGCAGGCGAAAGACCTTGTACCAAGAGACCCAGTACTTC. Together with reference TRBV7-2 and TRBJ2-5, the CDR3 gives the full variable domain: GAGVSQSPSNKVTEKGKDVELRCDPISGHTALYWYRQSLGQGLEFLIYFQGNSAPDKSGLPSDRFSAERTGGSVSTLTIQRTQQEDSAVYLCASRRKTLYQETQYFGPGTRLLVL.

This clonotype has ten or more counts. The gene calls are TRBV12-3 or TRBV12-4 and TRBJ2-5; 12 nucleotides line up with TRBD2. The CDR3 spans 14 residues. J gave up 4 bases and V 5 bases, and 2 bases lay outside the gene matches. CDR3 nucleotides: TGTGCCAGCAGTGCTAGCGGGGGGGCAGAGACCCAGTACTTC. Residues: CASSASGGAETQYF.

The rearrangement uses TRBV2 and TRBJ2-5, with D perhaps being TRBD1 or TRBD2 (5 bases each). The assigned J gene may be wrong: the sequence end matches TRBJ2-7 better. Germline-derived CDR1 and CDR2 are SNHLY and FYNNEI. This CDR3 has 14 residues. The CDR3 DNA sequence: TGTGCCAGCAGACACGGGACGGACGCCTACGAGCAGTACTTC. This sequence encodes CASRHGTDAYEQYF.

The chain uses TRBV3-1 and TRBJ2-2; D perhaps matches TRBD2 (6 bases). From germline, CDR1 is LGHDT and CDR2 YNNKEL (reference sequence). The CDR3 is 13 amino acids. Between the trimmed V and J ends, which lost 4 bases and 6 bases, there was a span of 9 bases. The CDR3 DNA follows: TGTGCCAGCAGCCTCGGGACTCCCGGGGAGCTGTTTTTT. Encoded protein: CASSLGTPGELFF.

Only one count was recorded for this clonotype. The chain carries TRBV29-1 and TRBJ1-2; D might be TRBD1 (5 bases). Between the trimmed V and J ends, which lost 5 bases and 8 bases, there was a span of 24 bases. Germline V gene data show CDR1 as SQVTM and CDR2 as ANQGSEA. The CDR3 totals 15 residues. The CDR3 spells CSVQRSDSRADGYTF. The CDR3 DNA reads TGCAGCGTTCAGAGGAGCGACAGCCGGGCGGACGGCTACACCTTC. The entire variable domain, with the rest obtained from reference TRBV29-1 and TRBJ1-2, is as follows: SAVISQKPSRDICQRGTSLTIQCQVDSQVTMMFWYRQQPGQSLTLIATANQGSEATYESGFVIDKFPISRPNLTFSTLTVSNMSPEDSSIYLCSVQRSDSRADGYTFGSGTRLTVV.

This chain joins TRBV12-3 or TRBV12-4 and TRBJ1-1, with D tentatively TRBD1 (6 bases). V lost 5 bases and J 10 bases, leaving 23 bases between the germline ends. This CDR3 comprises 15 residues. Here the CDR3 reads CASSPKQGRFSVAFF. The CDR3 bases are TGTGCCAGCAGTCCAAAACAGGGCAGGTTCTCAGTAGCTTTCTTT.

This clonotype was seen a few times. The V and J genes are TRBV29-1 and TRBJ2-7, with 11 nucleotides matching TRBD1. The CDR3 has 16 residues. The V gene end was trimmed by 6 bases and the J gene end by 3 bases; junction bases not matched to a gene: 13. CDR1 is SQVTM and CDR2 is ANQGSEA in the germline V gene. The CDR3 DNA is TGCAGCGTCGGTCGGTGGGACAGGGGGTATAGCTACGAGCAGTACTTC. It specifies CSVGRWDRGYSYEQYF.

The genes are TRBV25-1 and TRBJ2-3; no reliable D call. Between the trimmed V and J ends, which lost 2 bases and 2 bases, there was a span of 17 bases. This CDR3 is built from 17 residues. CDR1 is MGHDK and CDR2 is SYGVNS in the germline V gene. This CDR3 is CASSEPDGRNSTDTQYF. CDR3 bases: TGTGCCAGCAGTGAACCGGACGGGCGTAACTCCACAGATACGCAGTATTTT.

This clonotype was seen a handful of times. This rearrangement joins TRBV10-3 to TRBJ1-1; 7 bases line up with TRBD1. The CDR3 covers 15 residues. The ends lost 6 bases at V and 6 bases at J; junction bases unmatched: 13. Germline V CDR1 and CDR2: ENHRY, SYGVKD. This CDR3 reads CAISGQADGGAEAFF. In nucleotides, the CDR3 is TGTGCCATCAGCGGACAGGCTGACGGGGGGGCTGAAGCTTTCTTT.

This chain connects TRBV29-1 to TRBJ2-1, with TRBD2 identical over 14 bases. TRBJ2-5 explains the end of the DNA better; the J call may be wrong. Per the germline V gene, CDR1 is SQVTM and CDR2 is ANQGSEA. CDR3 size: 17 residues. CDR3 in DNA: TGCAGCGTGGATAGGACTAGCGGGGGGCTAACGGGAGAGACCCAGTACTTC. Translation: CSVDRTSGGLTGETQYF.

The chain couples TRBV29-1 to TRBJ2-1; 10 positions agree with TRBD2. CDR3 length: 14 amino acids. V lost 6 bases and J lost 4; bases outside the gene matches: 6. CDR1 SQVTM and CDR2 ANQGSEA come from the germline V gene. CDR3 in amino acids: CSVKAGGPYNEQFF. CDR3 DNA: TGCAGCGTGAAAGCGGGAGGGCCTTACAATGAGCAGTTCTTC.

This clonotype was counted between two and nine times. The chain has TRBV7-6 and TRBJ2-3; 9 bases line up with TRBD1. J was trimmed by 6 bases and V by 5 bases; bases with no gene match: 9. Germline values: CDR1 SGHVS, CDR2 FNYEAQ. This CDR3 comprises 15 residues. The chain's CDR3 is CASSPGTGMYDTQYF. For the CDR3, the DNA is TGTGCCAGCAGCCCCGGGACAGGGATGTATGATACGCAGTATTTT.

V usage is TRBV11-2 and J usage is TRBJ2-3, with D hard to call. The CDR3 is made up of 15 amino acids. Germline CDR1 and CDR2: SGHAT and FQNNGV. The germline V and J ends were trimmed by 0 bases and 3 bases, with 10 bases remaining between them. CDR3 protein: CASSLDGTATDTQYF. The CDR3 coding sequence is TGTGCCAGCAGCTTAGATGGAACAGCTACAGATACGCAGTATTTT. The variable domain in full, completed from reference TRBV11-2 and TRBJ2-3, reads EAGVAQSPRYKIIEKRQSVAFWCNPISGHATLYWYQQILGQGPKLLIQFQNNGVVDDSQLPKDRFSAERLKGVDSTLKIQPAKLEDSAVYLCASSLDGTATDTQYFGPGTRLTVL.

This chain uses TRBV9 with TRBJ2-1, with D maybe TRBD1 (5 bases). The DNA end is a closer match to TRBJ2-7, so the J assignment may be wrong. From germline, CDR1 is SGDLS and CDR2 YYNGEE. CDR3 length: 13 amino acids. CDR3 region: CASSPRWGSEQYF. CDR3 bases: TGTGCCAGCAGCCCCCGTTGGGGCTCCGAGCAGTACTTC.

V gene TRBV27 combines with J gene TRBJ2-1; the D is unclear. The CDR3 loop spans 13 amino acids. Trimming removed 7 bases at V and 4 bases at J, with 11 bases between. Per the germline V gene, CDR1 is MNHEY and CDR2 is SMNVEV (reference sequence). CDR3 region: CASTPLGYNEQFF. CDR3 sequence (DNA): TGTGCCAGCACCCCCTTGGGTTACAATGAGCAGTTCTTC.

The chain recombines TRBV6-1 with TRBJ1-2; D perhaps matches TRBD1 (6 bases). CDR1 is MNHNS and CDR2 is SASEGT in the germline V gene. The CDR3 contains 14 residues. The V and J ends lost 6 bases and 4 bases respectively, with 15 bases between them. The chain's CDR3 is CASSTGRRPYGYTF. CDR3 DNA: TGTGCCAGCAGCACAGGGAGGAGGCCCTATGGCTACACCTTC.